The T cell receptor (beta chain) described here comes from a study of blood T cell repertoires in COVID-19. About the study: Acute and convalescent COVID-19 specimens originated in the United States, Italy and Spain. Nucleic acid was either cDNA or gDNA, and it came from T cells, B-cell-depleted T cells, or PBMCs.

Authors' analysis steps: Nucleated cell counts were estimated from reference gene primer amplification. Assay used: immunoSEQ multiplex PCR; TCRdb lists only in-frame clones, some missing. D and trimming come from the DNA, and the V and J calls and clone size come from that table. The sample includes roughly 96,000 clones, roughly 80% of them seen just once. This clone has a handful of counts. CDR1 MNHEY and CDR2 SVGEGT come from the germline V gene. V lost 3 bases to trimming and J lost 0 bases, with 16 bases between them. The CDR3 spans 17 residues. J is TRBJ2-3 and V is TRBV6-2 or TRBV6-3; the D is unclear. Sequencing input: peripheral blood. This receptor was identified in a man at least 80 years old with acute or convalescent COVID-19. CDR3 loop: CASSYGQFGFSTDTQYF. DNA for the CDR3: TGTGCCAGCAGTTATGGGCAGTTTGGCTTTAGCACAGATACGCAGTATTTT.